A selection of T cell receptor beta chains follows, all from one sample in a study of response to subunit inactivated influenza vaccine. Using its own MiXCR run on the RT-PCR reads, TCRdb lists one record per CDR3 protein. The repertoire has about 480,000 distinct CDR3 sequences, 13% of them found once; the top ten carry about 12%. The specimen comprised PBMCs from blood, sampled roughly 6 weeks after vaccination. Source of these receptors: a man between 45 and 60 years old who received an inactivated influenza vaccine. Both conserved end residues are trimmed from each CDR3. The D gene is left open where the match is weak. The size of a clone is reported for some rows only, either as once, few or many, or as a class for expanded clones.

d_call: NA
v_call: TRBV10-3
j_call: TRBJ2-1
clone_size: few
cdr3_aa: AISELVEYSNEQF

d_call: TRBD1
v_call: TRBV4-2
j_call: TRBJ1-1
clone_size: many
cdr3_aa: ASSQQKGTGGSYTEAF

d_call: TRBD2
v_call: TRBV19
j_call: TRBJ2-3
clone_size: few
cdr3_aa: ASSTSGSGGYTQY

d_call: TRBD1
v_call: TRBV28
j_call: TRBJ1-2
clone_size: few
cdr3_aa: ASSNGQGAYGYT

d_call: NA
v_call: TRBV10-3
j_call: TRBJ2-1
clone_size: NA
cdr3_aa: AISESMYRSNEQF

d_call: NA
v_call: TRBV7-3
j_call: TRBJ2-3
clone_size: few
cdr3_aa: ASSFGKDTQY

d_call: TRBD2
v_call: TRBV3-1
j_call: TRBJ2-2
clone_size: few
cdr3_aa: ASSQTSGVAGELF

d_call: TRBD2
v_call: TRBV6-1
j_call: TRBJ2-1
clone_size: many
cdr3_aa: ASSRLAGVYNEQF

d_call: TRBD2
v_call: TRBV7-3
j_call: TRBJ2-2
clone_size: NA
cdr3_aa: ASSLIPSGRRDLNTGELF

d_call: TRBD1
v_call: TRBV6-1
j_call: TRBJ2-4
clone_size: NA
cdr3_aa: ASSARDRLAKNIQY

d_call: NA
v_call: TRBV29-1
j_call: TRBJ2-1
clone_size: NA
cdr3_aa: SVPEYNEQF

d_call: NA
v_call: TRBV12-3/TRBV12-4
j_call: TRBJ1-4
clone_size: few
cdr3_aa: ASSFAGRINEKLF

d_call: TRBD2
v_call: TRBV10-3
j_call: TRBJ2-1
clone_size: NA
cdr3_aa: AISQGWTSGGGGQF

d_call: TRBD1
v_call: TRBV18
j_call: TRBJ2-1
clone_size: few
cdr3_aa: ASSPTQGREQF

d_call: TRBD1
v_call: TRBV11-2
j_call: TRBJ2-5
clone_size: few
cdr3_aa: ASSQWTGGGETQY

d_call: NA
v_call: TRBV5-1
j_call: TRBJ2-5
clone_size: few
cdr3_aa: ASARQPQETQY

d_call: NA
v_call: TRBV12-3/TRBV12-4
j_call: TRBJ2-7
clone_size: NA
cdr3_aa: ASSLRAGFEQY

d_call: TRBD2
v_call: TRBV20-1
j_call: TRBJ2-1
clone_size: few
cdr3_aa: SATAVRPGLAIDEQF

d_call: TRBD1
v_call: TRBV12-3/TRBV12-4
j_call: TRBJ1-6
clone_size: few
cdr3_aa: ASSMSGGNSPLH

d_call: TRBD2
v_call: TRBV6-5
j_call: TRBJ2-4
clone_size: few
cdr3_aa: ASSYGGVGIQY

d_call: NA
v_call: TRBV7-9
j_call: TRBJ2-3
clone_size: NA
cdr3_aa: ATTDTQY

d_call: TRBD2
v_call: TRBV5-1
j_call: TRBJ2-1
clone_size: many
cdr3_aa: ASSLVPSGRTYNEQF